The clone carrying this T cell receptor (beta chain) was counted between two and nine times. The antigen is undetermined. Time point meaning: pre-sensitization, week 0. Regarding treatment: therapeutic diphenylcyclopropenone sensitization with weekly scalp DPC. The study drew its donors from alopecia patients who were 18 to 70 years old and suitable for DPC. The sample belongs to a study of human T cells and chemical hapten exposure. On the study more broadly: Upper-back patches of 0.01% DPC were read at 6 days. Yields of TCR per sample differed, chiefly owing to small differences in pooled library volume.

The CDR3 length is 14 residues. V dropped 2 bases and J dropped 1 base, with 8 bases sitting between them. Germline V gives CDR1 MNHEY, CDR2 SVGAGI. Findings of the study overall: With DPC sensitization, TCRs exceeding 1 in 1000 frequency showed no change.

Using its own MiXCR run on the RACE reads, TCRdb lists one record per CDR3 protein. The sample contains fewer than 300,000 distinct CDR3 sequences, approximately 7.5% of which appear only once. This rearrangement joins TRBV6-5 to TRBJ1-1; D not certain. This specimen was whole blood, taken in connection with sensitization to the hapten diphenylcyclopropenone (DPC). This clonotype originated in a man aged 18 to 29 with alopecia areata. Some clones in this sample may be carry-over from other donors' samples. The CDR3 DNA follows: TGTGCCAGCAGTTACGACCCCCGGAACACTGAAGCTTTCTTT. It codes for CASSYDPRNTEAFF.